This T cell receptor beta chain was recorded in a study of radiotherapy plus CTLA-4 blockade in lung cancer (dated by TCRdb to the late 2010s). For the wider study: Objective responses occurred in 18% of enrolled patients, and 30% to 35% achieved disease control.

Library generation was performed with the immunoSEQ multiplex PCR assay. What TCRdb holds here is the immuneACCESS table cut down to in-frame rearrangements. Part of the clones is not present; checked against another copy, under half of the missing clones reflect an unresolved V gene, and the others are unexplained. A total of 30,000 to 45,000 clones appear in this sample, roughly 77% of them only once. The ten most abundant clones make up approximately 8.9% of the sample. V is shortened by 1 base, J by 4 bases, and the region joining them spans 11 bases. The germline V gene encodes CDR1 SGHNT and CDR2 YYREEE (reference sequence). CDR3 length: 14 amino acids, cysteine to phenylalanine. Only the CDR3 portion is preserved as DNA: 42 bases, with reading frame beginning at the first base. Points on this clone: The specificity of this receptor is unknown. No base-level quality is on record; no much larger clone is a single base apart.

In this study, focal radiation therapy paired with CTLA-4 blockade (ipilimumab) was tested in patients who had chemo-refractory metastatic non-small-cell lung cancer. Points the paper makes about the study in general: TCR clones derived from tumors expanded in peripheral blood after treatment with radiotherapy and ipilimumab. The strongest predictors of response, as reported, were early dynamic changes in blood T cell clones along with a rise in serum interferon-beta after radiation.

Recombination linked TRBV5-4 to TRBJ1-1; a confident D gene designation cannot be given. The origin of this receptor is a human donor with non-small cell lung cancer who had stable disease on radiotherapy plus ipilimumab. This specimen was peripheral blood, taken from a patient treated with radiotherapy plus ipilimumab. This receptor has the CDR3 CASSLSGDGTEAFF. The DNA reads TGTGCCAGCAGCTTGTCTGGGGATGGCACTGAAGCTTTCTTT.